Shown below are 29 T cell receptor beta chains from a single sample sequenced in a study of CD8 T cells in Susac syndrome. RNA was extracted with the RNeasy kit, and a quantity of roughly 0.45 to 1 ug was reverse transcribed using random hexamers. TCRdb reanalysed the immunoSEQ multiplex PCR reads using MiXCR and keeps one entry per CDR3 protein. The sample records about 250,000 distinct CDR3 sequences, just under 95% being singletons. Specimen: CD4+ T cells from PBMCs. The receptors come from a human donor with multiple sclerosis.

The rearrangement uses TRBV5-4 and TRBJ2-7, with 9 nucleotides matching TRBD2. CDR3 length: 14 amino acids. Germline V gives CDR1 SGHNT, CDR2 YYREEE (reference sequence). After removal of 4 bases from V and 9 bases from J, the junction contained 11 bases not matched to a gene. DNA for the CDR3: TGTGCCAGCAGCCCCGCCCGCGGGGGGGCCGCGCAGTACTTC. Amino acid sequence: CASSPARGGAAQYF.

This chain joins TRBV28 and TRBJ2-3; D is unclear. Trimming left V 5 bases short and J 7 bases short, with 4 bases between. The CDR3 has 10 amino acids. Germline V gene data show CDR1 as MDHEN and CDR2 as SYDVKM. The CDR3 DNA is TGTGCCAGCAGTACTAATACGCAGTATTTT. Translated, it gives CASSTNTQYF.

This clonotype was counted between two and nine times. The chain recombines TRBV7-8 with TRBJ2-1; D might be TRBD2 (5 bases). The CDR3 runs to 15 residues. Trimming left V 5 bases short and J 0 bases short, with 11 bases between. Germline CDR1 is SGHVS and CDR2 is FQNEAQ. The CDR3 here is CASSPLGSSYNEQFF. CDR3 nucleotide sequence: TGTGCCAGCAGCCCCTTGGGGAGCTCCTACAATGAGCAGTTCTTC.

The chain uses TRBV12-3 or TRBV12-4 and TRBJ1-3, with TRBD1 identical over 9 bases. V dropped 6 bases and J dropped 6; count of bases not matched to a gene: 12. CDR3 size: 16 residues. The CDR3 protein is CASRPGTGSAENTIYF. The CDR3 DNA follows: TGTGCCAGCAGACCCGGGACAGGGTCTGCTGAAAACACCATATATTTT.

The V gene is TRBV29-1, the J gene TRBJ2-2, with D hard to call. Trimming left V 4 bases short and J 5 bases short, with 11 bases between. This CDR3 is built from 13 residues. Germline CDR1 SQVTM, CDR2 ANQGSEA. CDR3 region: CSVGIGGTGELFF. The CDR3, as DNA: TGCAGCGTTGGCATAGGCGGAACCGGGGAGCTGTTTTTT.

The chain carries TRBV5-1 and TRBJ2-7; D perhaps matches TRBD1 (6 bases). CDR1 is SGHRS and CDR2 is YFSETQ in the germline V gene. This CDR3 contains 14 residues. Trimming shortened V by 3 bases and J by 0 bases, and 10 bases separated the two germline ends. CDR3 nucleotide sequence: TGCGCCAGCAGCTCCCAGACAGGCTCCTACGAGCAGTACTTC. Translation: CASSSQTGSYEQYF.

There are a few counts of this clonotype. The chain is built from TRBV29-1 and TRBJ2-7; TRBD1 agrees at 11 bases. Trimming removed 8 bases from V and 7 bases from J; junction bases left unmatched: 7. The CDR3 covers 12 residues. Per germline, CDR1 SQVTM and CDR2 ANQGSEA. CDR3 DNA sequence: TGCAGCATCTCCGGGACAGGGGGTGAGCAGTACTTC. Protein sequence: CSISGTGGEQYF.

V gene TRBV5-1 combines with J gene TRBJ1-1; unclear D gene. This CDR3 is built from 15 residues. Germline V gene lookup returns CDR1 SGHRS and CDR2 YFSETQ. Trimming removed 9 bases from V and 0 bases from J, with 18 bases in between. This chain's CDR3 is CATNPGGSLNTEAFF. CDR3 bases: TGCGCCACTAACCCCGGAGGATCGCTGAACACTGAAGCTTTCTTT.

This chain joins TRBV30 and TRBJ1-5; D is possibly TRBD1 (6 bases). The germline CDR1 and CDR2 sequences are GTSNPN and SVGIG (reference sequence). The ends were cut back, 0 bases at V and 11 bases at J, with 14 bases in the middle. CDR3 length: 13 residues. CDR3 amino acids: CAWSVAGAQAQHF. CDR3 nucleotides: TGTGCCTGGAGTGTGGCAGGGGCTCAAGCCCAGCATTTT.

For the CDR3, the DNA is TGTGCCAGCAGCTCGCAAGTAACCGGGGACAGGGGAGACTGGACGGGGACCCAGTACTTC. Amino acid sequence: CASSSQVTGDRGDWTGTQYF. This chain joins TRBV5-6 and TRBJ2-5, with 10 positions matching TRBD1. The junction had 24 bases not matched to a gene; V was cut back by 3 bases and J by 7 bases. Germline values: CDR1 SGHDT, CDR2 YYEEEE. The CDR3 extends over 20 amino acids.

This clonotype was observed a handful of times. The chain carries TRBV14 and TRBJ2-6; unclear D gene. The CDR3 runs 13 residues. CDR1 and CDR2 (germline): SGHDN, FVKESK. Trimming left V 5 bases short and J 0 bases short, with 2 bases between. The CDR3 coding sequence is TGTGCCAGCAGCGTCTCTGGGGCCAACGTCCTGACTTTC. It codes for CASSVSGANVLTF.

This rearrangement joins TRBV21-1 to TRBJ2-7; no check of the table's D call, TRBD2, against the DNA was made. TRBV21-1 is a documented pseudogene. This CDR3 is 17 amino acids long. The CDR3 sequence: CASKSGTSGRSSYEQYV. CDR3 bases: TGTGCCAGCAAATCCGGGACTAGCGGGAGGAGCTCCTACGAGCAGTACGTC.

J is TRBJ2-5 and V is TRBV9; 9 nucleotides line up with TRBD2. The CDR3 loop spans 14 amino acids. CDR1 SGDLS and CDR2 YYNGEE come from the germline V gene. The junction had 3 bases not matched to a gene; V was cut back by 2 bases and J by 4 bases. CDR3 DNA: TGTGCCAGCAGCGTTGGGACTAGCCGAGAGACCCAGTACTTC. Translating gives CASSVGTSRETQYF.

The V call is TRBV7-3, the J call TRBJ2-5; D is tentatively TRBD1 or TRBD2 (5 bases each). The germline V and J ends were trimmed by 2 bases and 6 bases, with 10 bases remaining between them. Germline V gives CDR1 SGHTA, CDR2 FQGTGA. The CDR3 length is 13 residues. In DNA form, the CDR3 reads TGTGCCAGCAGCTTAGGTCGGGGCAAGACCCAGTACTTC. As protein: CASSLGRGKTQYF. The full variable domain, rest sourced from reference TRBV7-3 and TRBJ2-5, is GAGVSQTPSNKVTEKGKYVELRCDPISGHTALYWYRQSLGQGPEFLIYFQGTGAADDSGLPNDRFFAVRPEGSVSTLKIQRTERGDSAVYLCASSLGRGKTQYFGPGTRLLVL.

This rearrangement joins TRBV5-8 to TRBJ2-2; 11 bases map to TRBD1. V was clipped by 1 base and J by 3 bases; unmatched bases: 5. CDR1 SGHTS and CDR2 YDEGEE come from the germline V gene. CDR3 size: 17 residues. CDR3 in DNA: TGTGCCAGCAGCTTGAGGACAGGGGGCTCGTACACCGGGGAGCTGTTTTTT. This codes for CASSLRTGGSYTGELFF.

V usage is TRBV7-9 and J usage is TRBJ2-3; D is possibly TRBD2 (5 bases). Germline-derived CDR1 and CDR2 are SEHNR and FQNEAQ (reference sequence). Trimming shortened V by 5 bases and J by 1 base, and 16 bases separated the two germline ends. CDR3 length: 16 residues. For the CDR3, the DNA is TGTGCCAGCAGCGACTATGCTGGATGGGGCACAGATACGCAGTATTTT. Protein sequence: CASSDYAGWGTDTQYF.

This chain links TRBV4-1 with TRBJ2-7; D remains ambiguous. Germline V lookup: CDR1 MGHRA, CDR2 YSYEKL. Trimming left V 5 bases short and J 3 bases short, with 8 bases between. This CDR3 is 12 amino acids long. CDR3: CASSGRNYEQYF. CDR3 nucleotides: TGCGCCAGCAGCGGCCGGAACTACGAGCAGTACTTC.

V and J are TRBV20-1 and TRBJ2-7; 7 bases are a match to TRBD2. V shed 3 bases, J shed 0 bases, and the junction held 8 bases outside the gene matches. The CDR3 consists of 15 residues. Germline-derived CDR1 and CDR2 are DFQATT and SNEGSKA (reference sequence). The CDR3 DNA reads TGCAGTGCTAGTGTTCCGACTAGCCGCTCCTACGAGCAGTACGTC. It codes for CSASVPTSRSYEQYV.

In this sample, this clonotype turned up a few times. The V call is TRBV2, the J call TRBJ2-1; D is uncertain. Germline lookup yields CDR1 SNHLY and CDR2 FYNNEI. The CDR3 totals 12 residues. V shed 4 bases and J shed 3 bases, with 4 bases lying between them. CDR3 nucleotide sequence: TGTGCCAGCAGTGTAGACTACAATGAGCAGTTCTTC. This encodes CASSVDYNEQFF.

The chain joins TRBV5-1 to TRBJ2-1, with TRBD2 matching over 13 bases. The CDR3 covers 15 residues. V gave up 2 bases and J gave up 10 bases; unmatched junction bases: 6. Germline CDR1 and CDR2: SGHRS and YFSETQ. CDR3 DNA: TGCGCCAGCAGCTTAGGACTAGCGGGAGTCGAGGAGCAGTTCTTC. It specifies CASSLGLAGVEEQFF.

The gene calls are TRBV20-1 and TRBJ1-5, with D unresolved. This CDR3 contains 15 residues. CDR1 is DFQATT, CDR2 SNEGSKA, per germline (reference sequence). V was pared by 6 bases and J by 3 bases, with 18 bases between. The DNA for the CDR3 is TGCAGTGCATCCGGCGGTCTTGGGTTCAATCAGCCCCAGCATTTT. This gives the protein CSASGGLGFNQPQHF.

The CDR3, as DNA: TGTGCCAGCGGCTCAAAGACTAGCGGGGTGGAGACCCAGTACTTC. Its protein is CASGSKTSGVETQYF. This sequence joins TRBV28 and TRBJ2-5, with 11 nucleotides matching TRBD2. Germline values: CDR1 MDHEN, CDR2 SYDVKM. V was clipped by 8 bases and J by 5 bases; unmatched bases: 10. This CDR3 contains 15 residues.

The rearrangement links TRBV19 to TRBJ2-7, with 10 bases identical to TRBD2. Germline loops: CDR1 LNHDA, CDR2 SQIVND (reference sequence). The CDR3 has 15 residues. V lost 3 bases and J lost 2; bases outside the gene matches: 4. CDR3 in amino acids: CASSILAGDAYEQYV. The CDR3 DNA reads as TGTGCCAGTAGTATTCTAGCGGGGGACGCCTACGAGCAGTACGTC.

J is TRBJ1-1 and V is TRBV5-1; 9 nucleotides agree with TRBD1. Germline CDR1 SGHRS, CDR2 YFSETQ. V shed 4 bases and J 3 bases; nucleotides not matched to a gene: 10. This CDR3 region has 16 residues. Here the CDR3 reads CASSQGQGFSDTEAFF. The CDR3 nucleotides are TGCGCCAGCAGCCAAGGACAGGGGTTTTCTGACACTGAAGCTTTCTTT.

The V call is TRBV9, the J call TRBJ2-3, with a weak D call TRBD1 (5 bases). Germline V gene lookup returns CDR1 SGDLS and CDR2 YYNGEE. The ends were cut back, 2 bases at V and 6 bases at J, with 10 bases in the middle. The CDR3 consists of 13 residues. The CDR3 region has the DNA TGTGCCAGCAGCGTCCGGACACGCGATACGCAGTATTTT. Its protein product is CASSVRTRDTQYF.

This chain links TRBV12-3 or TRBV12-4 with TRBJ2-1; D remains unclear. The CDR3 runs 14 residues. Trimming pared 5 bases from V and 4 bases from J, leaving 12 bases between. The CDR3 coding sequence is TGTGCCAGCAGTCGGACCGACCTGTACAATGAGCAGTTCTTC. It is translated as CASSRTDLYNEQFF.

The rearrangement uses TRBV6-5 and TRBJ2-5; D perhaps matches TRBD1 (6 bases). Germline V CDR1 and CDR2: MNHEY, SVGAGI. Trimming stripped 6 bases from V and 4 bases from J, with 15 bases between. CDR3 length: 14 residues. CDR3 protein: CASRKSGQIETQYF. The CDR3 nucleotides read TGTGCCAGCAGGAAGAGTGGACAGATAGAGACCCAGTACTTC.

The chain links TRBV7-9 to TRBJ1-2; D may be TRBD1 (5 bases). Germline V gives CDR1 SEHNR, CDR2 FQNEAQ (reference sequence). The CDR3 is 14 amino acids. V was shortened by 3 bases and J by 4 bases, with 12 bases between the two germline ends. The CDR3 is CASSFAGTAYGYTF. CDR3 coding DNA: TGTGCCAGCAGCTTCGCCGGGACGGCCTATGGCTACACCTTC.

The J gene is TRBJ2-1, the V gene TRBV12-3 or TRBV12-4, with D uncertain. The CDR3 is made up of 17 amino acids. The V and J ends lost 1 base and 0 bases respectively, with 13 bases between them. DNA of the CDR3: TGTGCCAGCAGTTTAGGGGTTTTCAGTGGCTCCTACAATGAGCAGTTCTTC. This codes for CASSLGVFSGSYNEQFF.